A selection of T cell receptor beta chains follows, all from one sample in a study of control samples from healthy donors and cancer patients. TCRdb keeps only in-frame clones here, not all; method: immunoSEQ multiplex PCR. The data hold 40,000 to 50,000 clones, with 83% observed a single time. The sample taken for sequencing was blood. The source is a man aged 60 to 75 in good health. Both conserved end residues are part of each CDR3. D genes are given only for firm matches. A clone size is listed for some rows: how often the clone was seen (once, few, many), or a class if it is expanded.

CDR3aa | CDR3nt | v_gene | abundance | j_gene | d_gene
CASSKTGTGLYGYTF | TGTGCCAGTAGTAAAACCGGGACAGGGCTCTATGGCTACACCTTC | TRBV19 | . | TRBJ1-2 | TRBD1
CASSSWTGRNTEAFF | TGTGCCAGCTCATCATGGACAGGGAGGAACACTGAAGCTTTCTTT | TRBV18 | . | TRBJ1-1 | TRBD1
CASRGTGGSTEAFF | TGTGCCAGCAGAGGAACAGGGGGTAGCACTGAAGCTTTCTTT | TRBV3-1/TRBV3-2 | . | TRBJ1-1 | TRBD1
CASSVTSGLNEQFF | TGTGCCAGCAGTGTGACTAGCGGGTTAAATGAGCAGTTCTTC | TRBV6-4 | once | TRBJ2-1 | TRBD2
CASISTANTEAFF | TGTGCCAGCATCTCGACGGCGAACACTGAAGCTTTCTTT | TRBV27 | . | TRBJ1-1 | .
CSVEGVKGLNYGYTF | TGCAGCGTTGAGGGTGTCAAGGGCCTAAACTATGGCTACACCTTC | TRBV29-1 | . | TRBJ1-2 | .
CASSSDYNEQFF | TGTGCCAGCAGCTCGGACTACAATGAGCAGTTCTTC | TRBV12-3/TRBV12-4 | . | TRBJ2-1 | .
CASSPLTTGKETQYF | TGTGCCAGCAGTCCCCTGACAACAGGGAAAGAGACCCAGTACTTC | TRBV21-1 | . | TRBJ2-5 | .
CASSPGREGRSYNEQFF | TGTGCCAGCTCACCAGGGCGGGAGGGCCGGTCCTACAATGAGCAGTTCTTC | TRBV18 | . | TRBJ2-1 | TRBD2
CASSLRQVNYGYTF | TGTGCCAGCAGCTTGCGGCAGGTCAACTATGGCTACACCTTC | TRBV5-4 | few | TRBJ1-2 | .
CASKAGGVTDTQYF | TGTGCCAGTAAAGCAGGGGGCGTCACAGATACGCAGTATTTT | TRBV19 | . | TRBJ2-3 | TRBD1
CASSYLSASSTDTQYF | TGTGCCAGCAGCTACCTTAGCGCGTCTAGCACAGATACGCAGTATTTT | TRBV5-4 | . | TRBJ2-3 | .
CASSARQGSSSGNTIYF | TGTGCCAGCAGCGCCCGACAGGGTTCAAGCTCTGGAAACACCATATATTTT | TRBV9 | . | TRBJ1-3 | TRBD1
CASSLGANIQYF | TGTGCCAGCAGCTTGGGTGCGAACATTCAGTACTTC | TRBV7-2 | . | TRBJ2-4 | .
CASSRWESGELFF | TGTGCCAGCAGCCGGTGGGAATCCGGGGAGCTGTTTTTT | TRBV7-6 | . | TRBJ2-2 | .
CASTLSGGAVRGNEQFF | TGTGCCAGCACCCTCAGCGGGGGGGCCGTCCGCGGCAATGAGCAGTTCTTC | TRBV9 | many | TRBJ2-1 | TRBD2
CASSPRQGGTDTQYF | TGCGCCAGCAGCCCCCGACAGGGTGGGACAGATACGCAGTATTTT | TRBV5-1 | . | TRBJ2-3 | TRBD1
CASRDTLSSGNTIYF | TGTGCCAGCCGGGACACGCTTAGCTCTGGAAACACCATATATTTT | TRBV6-6 | few | TRBJ1-3 | .
CSARLMYEQYF | TGCAGTGCTAGGTTGATGTACGAGCAGTACTTC | TRBV20-1 | . | TRBJ2-7 | .
CASSLELGRNMNTEAFF | TGTGCCAGCAGCTTGGAACTCGGCCGGAACATGAACACTGAAGCTTTCTTT | TRBV5-6 | . | TRBJ1-1 | .